The entry below gives a single TCR beta chain sequence along with its context. Its target is not known. This sample was included in a study of T-cell reconstitution after alpha-beta-depleted transplantation in children. Whole-study results and caveats: Roughly two months post-transplant, alpha-beta T cells reportedly originated from several hundred graft clones that had expanded. It was surviving recipient T cells and thymic progenitors that gave some patients high TCRbeta diversity at day 60. Counts and diversity of T cells one year after transplant came mostly from newly produced T cells.

The germline gives CDR1 MDHEN, CDR2 SYDVKM. This CDR3 contains 18 residues. V gave up 2 bases and J gave up 4 bases; unmatched junction bases: 11. Preparation of the TCRbeta library was carried out with unique molecular identifiers. TCRdb re-derived calls from the PCR reads in MiXCR, one entry per CDR3 protein. The table has 250,000 to 400,000 distinct CDR3 sequences, approximately 23% seen once. This chain connects TRBV28 to TRBJ2-3; 11 nucleotides align to TRBD2. The specimen was PBMCs, mostly from graft donor cells, collected 180 days after TCRalphabeta/CD19-depleted stem cell transplant. The receptor's source is a male patient aged 5 to 17 who had a stem cell transplant for acute lymphoblastic leukemia, so the T cells may come from the graft donor. The CDR3 nucleotides are TGTGCCAGCAGTTTAACCCTCTCTAGCGGGAGGCGATCAGATACGCAGTATTTT. Protein: CASSLTLSSGRRSDTQYF.